This TCR beta chain appears in the sequencing data of a study of persistence of HIV-infected CD4 T cells (TCRdb year 2020). As for the study more broadly: The study isolated CMV- and HIV-1 Gag-responding CD4+ T cells from ART-treated individuals to examine antigen-driven clonal expansion of HIV-1-infected cells. Suppressive ART had been received by participants for a median of roughly eight years. Peripheral blood samples of up to about 200 mL were taken at multiple time points, with the exception of a couple of participants who underwent leukapheresis at a single time point. TCRbeta sequencing assessed the clonality of all cells in each sorted population, while proviral sequencing assessed the clonality of infected cells. The TCR cluster analysis across participants included roughly eight participants for CMV and 6 or 7 participants for Gag. Beyond this particular receptor, the publication reports: Within the same sorted populations, how oligoclonal the TCRs were correlated with how oligoclonal the proviruses were. Bulk TCR analyses could not be limited to the rare CMV-responding cells that actually contained HIV-1 proviruses. TCRbeta richness in CMV- and Gag-responding cells was significantly lower than in anti-CD3/anti-CD28-responding cells; CMV-responding cells had higher oligoclonality than CD3/CD28-stimulated and Gag-responding cells. Degenerate expanded CDR3beta sequences were enriched in antigen-responding cells, suggesting convergent selection of CD4+ responses to CMV and Gag. The study involved few individuals and tested only a limited range of antigens.

The immunoSEQ hsTCRB assay version 4 in survey mode was used to sequence TCRbeta repertoires from genomic DNA. For TCRbeta sequencing, genomic DNA was diluted to 10 ng/uL, and up to 1 ug was used per sample. The source study handled its data this way. Analysis of the TCRbeta data was done in ImmunoSeq Analyzer 3.0, and diversity was computed on productive nucleotide rearrangements. The improved Chao index was used to estimate lower-bound TCR diversity, and the Gini coefficient was used to estimate clonality using the Immunarch R package. Different nucleotide rearrangements encoding the same CDR3beta amino acid sequence were counted as distinct clonotypes. TCRbeta sequences significantly enriched in antigen-responding cells relative to anti-CD3/anti-CD28-activated cells were identified by differential abundance analysis. GLIPH2 clustered TCRs by predicted peptide-MHC specificity, both within individual participants and across merged participant data sets. Not all clones reach the TCRdb copy of this immuneACCESS table, which keeps in-frame sequences only. Checked studies attribute under half of the gap to unresolved V genes and leave the rest unexplained. That table furnishes V, J and clone size, whereas the DNA furnished D and trimming. The sample includes over 60,000 clones, with roughly 75% observed a single time. The ten largest clones take up approximately 1.7% of the sample.

Comment on this clone: Its antigen is not yet known. No much larger clonotype is one base removed from it; base qualities were not supplied.

V is clipped by 6 bases and J by 4 bases, and the sequence between their germline boundaries is 18 bases long. Taken from the germline V gene (reference sequence), the CDR1 and CDR2 loops are MNHEY and SMNVEV. The CDR3 goes from the cysteine to the phenylalanine over 16 residues. Only the CDR3 portion is preserved as DNA: 48 bases, with reading frame beginning at the first base. In the paper's terms, the treatment or condition label means: suppressive antiretroviral therapy. A pool of overlapping HIV-1 Gag 15-mer peptides was used at 0.85 to 1 ug per peptide per mL for cell stimulation. Nonresponding CD40L-negative CD69-negative CD45RO-high memory CD4+ T cells were sorted as memory populations depleted of antigen-responding cells. HIV-1-infected adults in whom suppressive ART had been started during chronic infection were enrolled as participants. Participants had undetectable plasma HIV-1 RNA below 50 copies/mL for at least 4 years. To be included, a participant needed positive CMV serology and a CD4+ T cell count above 400 cells/uL. Before stimulation, PBMCs were isolated using density centrifugation and depleted of CD8+ T cells. CD8-depleted PBMCs were stimulated for about 18 hours with anti-CD28/CD49d costimulation, CD40-blocking antibody and enfuvirtide to prevent new infections. Sorting was done on either a Beckman Coulter MoFlo Legacy or an XDP sorter, and propidium iodide was used to exclude dead cells. Genomic DNA was extracted using the QIAamp DNA Mini Kit for samples with more than one million cells and using the Quick-DNA Microprep Kit for all other samples.

This receptor was taken from an adult man with HIV who was CMV-seropositive. This specimen consisted of CD4+ T cells sorted from PBMCs after 18-hour stimulation, obtained from a patient who received antiretroviral therapy. The cell subset or site label for this specimen denotes: CD40L-CD69- CD45RO-high memory CD4 T cells not responding to Gag peptides. The chain is made from TRBV27 and TRBJ2-2; TRBD1 is a possible D gene, resting on 6 matching bases. The CDR3 region: CASRIGRGDGTGELFF. The DNA sequence is TGTGCCAGCAGGATCGGCAGGGGAGATGGCACCGGGGAGCTGTTTTTT.